This TCR beta chain stems from a study of T cell clonotyping in hematopoietic cell transplantation. Findings and caveats of the study: CD4 and CD8 repertoire contributions could not be separated without sorting. Graft donor and pretransplant recipient Inverse Simpson Index values predicted broader posttransplant TCR diversity. At the given depth, recipient repertoires were over 95% de novo clonotypes. Pathologically expanded recipient clonotypes increased progressively from day 30 to day 180 as diversity fell.

A word on this clone: The antigen is not known.

The germline gives CDR1 SEHNR, CDR2 FQNEAQ (reference sequence). The CDR3 loop spans 14 amino acids. V lost 0 bases to trimming and J lost 12 bases, with 14 bases between them. Clones were sequenced by immunoSEQ multiplex PCR, and TCRdb holds only the in-frame ones, with some missing. This repertoire shows roughly 44,000 clones, about 96% found once; its top ten account for approximately 0.9%. The V and J genes are TRBV7-9 and TRBJ2-2; D possibly matches TRBD1 or TRBD2 (5 bases each). Sample: peripheral blood mononuclear cells. This receptor was taken from a man aged 30 to 45 in good health. Some clones in this sample may be carry-over from other donors' samples. The CDR3 nucleotides read TGTGCCAGCAGCTTAGCGTTTGGTGGGACGAAGCTGTTTTTT. Translating it yields CASSLAFGGTKLFF.